Each of the 18 T cell receptor beta chains below was sequenced from the same sample in a study of cytomegalovirus exposure and HLA in healthy donors. Primers for the PCR totalled 60 Vbeta and 13 Jbeta. Clones were sequenced by immunoSEQ multiplex PCR, and TCRdb holds only the in-frame ones, with some missing. Altogether 110,000 or so clones are present, around 77% being singletons, with the ten largest covering 5.4%. The sequenced sample was PBMCs. These receptors were obtained from a woman between 25 and 40 years old in good health and CMV-seropositive.

V usage is TRBV30 and J usage is TRBJ2-5, with unresolved D. V was clipped by 0 bases and J by 1 base, with 3 bases between them. The CDR3 is 12 amino acids. From germline, CDR1 is GTSNPN and CDR2 SVGIG (reference sequence). The CDR3: CAWSVLQETQYF. The CDR3 region has the DNA TGTGCCTGGAGTGTACTCCAAGAGACCCAGTACTTC. The full variable domain, rest sourced from reference TRBV30 and TRBJ2-5, is SQTIHQWPATLVQPVGSPLSLECTVEGTSNPNLYWYRQAAGRGLQLLFYSVGIGQISSEVPQNLSASRPQDRQFILSSKKLLLSDSGFYLCAWSVLQETQYFGPGTRLLVL.

This clone showed up just once. The chain combines TRBV5-1 with TRBJ2-1, with 12 bases identical to TRBD2. After removal of 4 bases from V and 6 bases from J, the junction contained 14 bases not matched to a gene. CDR3 length equals 18 residues. The germline CDR1 and CDR2 sequences are SGHRS and YFSETQ. CDR3 nucleotide sequence: TGCGCCAGCAGCCAAGGCCCCGGGGTACTAGCGGGAGGCAATGAGCAGTTCTTC. This codes for CASSQGPGVLAGGNEQFF.

The V and J genes are TRBV6-1 and TRBJ1-5; TRBD1 is a possible D gene (5 bases). CDR1 and CDR2 (germline): MNHNS, SASEGT. V was clipped by 5 bases and J by 6 bases, with 11 bases between them. The CDR3 length is 13 residues. This chain's CDR3 is CASSSQGSQPQHF. The DNA for the CDR3 is TGTGCCAGCAGTAGCCAGGGAAGTCAGCCCCAGCATTTT.

The chain joins TRBV7-9 to TRBJ1-2; unclear D gene. This CDR3 has 16 residues. Germline lookup yields CDR1 SEHNR and CDR2 FQNEAQ (reference sequence). Deletions cut 0 bases from V and 3 bases from J, with 14 bases between. Here the CDR3 reads CASSLARGGMDYGYTF. The CDR3 region has the DNA TGTGCCAGCAGCTTAGCCCGGGGAGGGATGGACTATGGCTACACCTTC.

In nucleotides, the CDR3 is TGCGCCAGCAGCTTGGCCGGGGGGAGACTAGCGGGGGGATACAATGAGCAGTTCTTC. Its translation is CASSLAGGRLAGGYNEQFF. This rearrangement joins TRBV5-1 to TRBJ2-1; TRBD2 matches 13 bases. With 0 bases clipped from V and 4 bases from J, the junction kept 10 bases outside the gene matches. CDR1 is SGHRS and CDR2 is YFSETQ in the germline V gene. The length of the CDR3 is 19 residues.

The V gene is TRBV5-4, the J gene TRBJ2-7; 8 bases are a match to TRBD1. V lost 0 bases to trimming and J lost 4 bases; unmatched junction nucleotides: 9. Germline V lookup: CDR1 SGHNT, CDR2 YYREEE (reference sequence). This CDR3 has 16 amino acids. CDR3 region: CASSLAPGTGLYEQYF. The CDR3 DNA sequence: TGTGCCAGCAGCTTGGCCCCGGGGACAGGATTGTACGAGCAGTACTTC.

The chain carries TRBV10-3 and TRBJ2-3, with D possibly matching TRBD2 (5 bases). This CDR3 comprises 16 residues. V lost 3 bases, J lost 3 bases, and 16 bases lay in between. Germline V lookup: CDR1 ENHRY, CDR2 SYGVKD. The chain's CDR3 is CAISEPLGRRTDTQYF. The CDR3 bases are TGTGCCATCAGTGAACCCCTGGGTAGGAGGACAGATACGCAGTATTTT.

V and J are TRBV9 and TRBJ1-2; 7 bases are shared with TRBD1. The junction had 4 bases not matched to a gene; V was cut back by 3 bases and J by 2 bases. The germline V gene encodes CDR1 SGDLS and CDR2 YYNGEE. The CDR3 has 14 residues. The CDR3 is CASSAQTGNYGYTF. As DNA, the CDR3 is TGTGCCAGCAGCGCGCAGACAGGGAACTATGGCTACACCTTC.

The chain links TRBV6-1 to TRBJ1-5; 9 bases align to TRBD1. The CDR3 is made up of 15 amino acids. J gave up 5 bases and V 6 bases, and 8 bases lay outside the gene matches. Looked up from germline, CDR1 is MNHNS and CDR2 is SASEGT. The CDR3 bases are TGTGCCAGCAGCCCAGTGGGACAGGGCGATCAGCCCCAGCATTTT. Translation: CASSPVGQGDQPQHF.

This chain joins TRBV10-2 and TRBJ2-1, with 8 bases aligning to TRBD2. The germline CDR1 and CDR2 sequences are WSHSY and SAAADI. The CDR3 has 14 amino acids. Unmatched junction bases numbered 7, after V lost 8 bases and J lost 4 bases. As DNA, the CDR3 is TGCGCCAGCTCGGTAACTAGCGGATACAATGAGCAGTTCTTC. Encoded protein: CASSVTSGYNEQFF.

This chain joins TRBV7-2 and TRBJ2-2, with unresolved D. The germline V and J ends were trimmed by 5 bases and 1 base, with 11 bases remaining between them. The V gene's germline CDR1 is SGHTA and CDR2 FQGNSA. There are 15 residues in the CDR3. The CDR3 coding sequence is TGTGCCAGCAGCCAAACAGATCTGAACACCGGGGAGCTGTTTTTT. This translates into CASSQTDLNTGELFF.

The rearrangement uses TRBV9 and TRBJ1-1, with TRBD1 identical over 7 bases. The CDR3 totals 17 residues. Germline CDR1 and CDR2: SGDLS and YYNGEE. V shed 4 bases and J 0 bases; nucleotides not matched to a gene: 12. CDR3 sequence reads: CASSRSGTAKLNTEAFF. As DNA, the CDR3 is TGTGCCAGCAGCCGGAGTGGGACAGCTAAATTGAACACTGAAGCTTTCTTT.

The V gene is TRBV9, the J gene TRBJ2-7; TRBD1 agrees at 11 bases. CDR1 is SGDLS, CDR2 YYNGEE, per germline. J gave up 4 bases and V 2 bases, and 5 bases lay outside the gene matches. The CDR3 has 15 amino acids. CDR3 sequence: CASSVGTGGRYEQYF. CDR3 coding DNA: TGTGCCAGCAGCGTTGGGACAGGGGGTAGGTACGAGCAGTACTTC.

J is TRBJ2-1 and V is TRBV6-5; 7 bases fit TRBD2. There are 14 residues in the CDR3. The germline CDR1 and CDR2 sequences are MNHEY and SVGAGI. V dropped 6 bases and J dropped 6; count of bases not matched to a gene: 8. The CDR3 loop reads CASSLSGYVNEQFF. CDR3 nucleotides: TGTGCCAGCAGCCTTAGCGGGTACGTCAATGAGCAGTTCTTC.

The V call is TRBV10-3, the J call TRBJ1-3; 12 bases match TRBD1. Per the germline V gene, CDR1 is ENHRY and CDR2 is SYGVKD. V shed 9 bases, J shed 1 base, and the junction held 4 bases outside the gene matches. The CDR3 length is 15 residues. The CDR3 spells CAIGDRGQSGNTIYF. CDR3 bases: TGTGCCATAGGGGACAGGGGGCAGTCTGGAAACACCATATATTTT.

This rearrangement joins TRBV25-1 to TRBJ2-7, with 13 bases lining up with TRBD2. V gave up 3 bases and J gave up 4 bases; unmatched junction bases: 3. This CDR3 is built from 15 residues. Germline lookup yields CDR1 MGHDK and CDR2 SYGVNS. CDR3 nucleotides: TGTGCCAGCAGTGATGGACTAGCGGGAGCATACGAGCAGTACTTC. As protein: CASSDGLAGAYEQYF.

This clone was counted once. V is TRBV2 and J is TRBJ2-7; D is undetermined. This CDR3 is built from 15 residues. The germline CDR1 and CDR2 sequences are SNHLY and FYNNEI. V was clipped by 5 bases and J by 0 bases, with 14 bases between them. CDR3 in DNA: TGTGCCAGCAGTCATCGGTTCCTTAGCTCCTACGAGCAGTACTTC. Its translation: CASSHRFLSSYEQYF.

V and J are TRBV9 and TRBJ1-1; a possible D gene is TRBD1 (6 bases). Trimming pared 7 bases from V and 0 bases from J, leaving 7 bases between. Germline values: CDR1 SGDLS, CDR2 YYNGEE. The CDR3 has 12 amino acids. CDR3 region: CASGQMNTEAFF. For the CDR3, the DNA is TGTGCCAGCGGACAGATGAACACTGAAGCTTTCTTT.